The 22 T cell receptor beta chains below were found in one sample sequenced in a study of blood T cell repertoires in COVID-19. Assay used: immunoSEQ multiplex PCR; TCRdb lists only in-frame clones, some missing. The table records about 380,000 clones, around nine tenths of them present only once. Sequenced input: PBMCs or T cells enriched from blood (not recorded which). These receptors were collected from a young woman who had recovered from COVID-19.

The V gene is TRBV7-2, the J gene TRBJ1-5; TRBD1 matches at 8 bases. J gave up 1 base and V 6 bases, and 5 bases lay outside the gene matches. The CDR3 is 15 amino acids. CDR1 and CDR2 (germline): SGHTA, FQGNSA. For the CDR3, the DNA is TGTGCCAGCAGGGACAGGGTGAAGAGCAATCAGCCCCAGCATTTT. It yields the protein CASRDRVKSNQPQHF.

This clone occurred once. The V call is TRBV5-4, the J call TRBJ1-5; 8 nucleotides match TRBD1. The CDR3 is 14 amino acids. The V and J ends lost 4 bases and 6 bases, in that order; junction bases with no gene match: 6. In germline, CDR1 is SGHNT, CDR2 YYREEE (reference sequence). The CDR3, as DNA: TGTGCCAGCAGCCTGGACAGGGCGGCTCAGCCCCAGCATTTT. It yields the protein CASSLDRAAQPQHF.

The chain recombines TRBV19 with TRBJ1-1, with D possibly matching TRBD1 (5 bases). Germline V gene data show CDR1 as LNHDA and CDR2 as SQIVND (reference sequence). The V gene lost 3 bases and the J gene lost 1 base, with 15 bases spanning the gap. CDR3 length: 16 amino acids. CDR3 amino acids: CASSMLSQGRNTEAFF. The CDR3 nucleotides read TGTGCCAGTAGTATGTTGTCGCAGGGTAGGAACACTGAAGCTTTCTTT. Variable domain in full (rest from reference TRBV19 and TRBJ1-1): DGGITQSPKYLFRKEGQNVTLSCEQNLNHDAMYWYRQDPGQGLRLIYYSQIVNDFQKGDIAEGYSVSREKKESFPLTVTSAQKNPTAFYLCASSMLSQGRNTEAFFGQGTRLTVV.

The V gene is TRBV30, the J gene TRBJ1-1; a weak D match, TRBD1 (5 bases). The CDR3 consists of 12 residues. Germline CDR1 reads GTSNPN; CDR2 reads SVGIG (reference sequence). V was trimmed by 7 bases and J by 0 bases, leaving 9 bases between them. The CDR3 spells CALQGVNTEAFF. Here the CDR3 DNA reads TGTGCCTTGCAGGGTGTGAACACTGAAGCTTTCTTT.

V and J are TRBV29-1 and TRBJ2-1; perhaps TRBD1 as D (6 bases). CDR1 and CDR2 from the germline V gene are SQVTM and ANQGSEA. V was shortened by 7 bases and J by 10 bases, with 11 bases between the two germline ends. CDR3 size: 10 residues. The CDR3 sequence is CSADDREQFF. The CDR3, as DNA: TGCAGCGCCGACGACAGGGAGCAGTTCTTC.

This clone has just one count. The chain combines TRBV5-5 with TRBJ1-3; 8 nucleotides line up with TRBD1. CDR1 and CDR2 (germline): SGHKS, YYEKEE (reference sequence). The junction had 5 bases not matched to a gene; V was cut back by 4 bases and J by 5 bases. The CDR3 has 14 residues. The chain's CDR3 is CASSPGQGRNTIYF. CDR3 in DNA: TGTGCCAGCAGCCCCGGACAGGGCCGAAACACCATATATTTT.

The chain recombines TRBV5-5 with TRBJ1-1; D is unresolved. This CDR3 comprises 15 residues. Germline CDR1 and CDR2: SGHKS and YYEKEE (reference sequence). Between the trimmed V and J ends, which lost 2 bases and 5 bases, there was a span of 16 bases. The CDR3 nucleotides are TGTGCCAGCAGCTTCTTCGAGGGATGGGAGACTGAAGCTTTCTTT. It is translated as CASSFFEGWETEAFF. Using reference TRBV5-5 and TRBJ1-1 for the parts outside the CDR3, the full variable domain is DAGVTQSPTHLIKTRGQQVTLRCSPISGHKSVSWYQQVLGQGPQFIFQYYEKEERGRGNFPDRFSARQFPNYSSELNVNALLLGDSALYLCASSFFEGWETEAFFGQGTRLTVV.

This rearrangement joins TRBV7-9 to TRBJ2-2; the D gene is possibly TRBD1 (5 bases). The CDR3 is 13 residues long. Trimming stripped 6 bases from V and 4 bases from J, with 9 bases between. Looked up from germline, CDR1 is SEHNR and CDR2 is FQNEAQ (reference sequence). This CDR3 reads CASREQGTGELFF. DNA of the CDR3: TGTGCCAGCAGGGAGCAGGGCACCGGGGAGCTGTTTTTT.

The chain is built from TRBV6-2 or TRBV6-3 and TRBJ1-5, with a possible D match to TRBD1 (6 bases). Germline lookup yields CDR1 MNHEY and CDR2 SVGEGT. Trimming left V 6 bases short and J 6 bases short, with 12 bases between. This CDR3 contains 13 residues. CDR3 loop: CASSPTGIQPQHF. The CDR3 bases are TGTGCCAGCAGCCCTACAGGGATTCAGCCCCAGCATTTT.

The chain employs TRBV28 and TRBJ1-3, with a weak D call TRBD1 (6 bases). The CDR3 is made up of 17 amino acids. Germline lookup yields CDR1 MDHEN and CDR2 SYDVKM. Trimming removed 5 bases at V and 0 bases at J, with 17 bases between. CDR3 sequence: CASSPPKTGISGNTIYF. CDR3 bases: TGTGCCAGCAGTCCCCCCAAGACAGGTATCTCTGGAAACACCATATATTTT.

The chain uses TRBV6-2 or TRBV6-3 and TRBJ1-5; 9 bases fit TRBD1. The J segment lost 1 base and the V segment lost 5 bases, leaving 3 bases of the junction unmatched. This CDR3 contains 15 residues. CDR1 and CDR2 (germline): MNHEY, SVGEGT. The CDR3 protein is CASSRTGVSNQPQHF. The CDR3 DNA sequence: TGTGCCAGCAGTAGGACAGGGGTAAGCAATCAGCCCCAGCATTTT.

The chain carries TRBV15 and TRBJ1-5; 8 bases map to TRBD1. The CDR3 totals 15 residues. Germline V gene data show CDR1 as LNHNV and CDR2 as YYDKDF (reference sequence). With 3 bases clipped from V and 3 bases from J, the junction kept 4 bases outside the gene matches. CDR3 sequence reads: CATSSRGPVNQPQHF. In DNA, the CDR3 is TGTGCCACCAGCAGCAGGGGGCCGGTCAATCAGCCCCAGCATTTT.

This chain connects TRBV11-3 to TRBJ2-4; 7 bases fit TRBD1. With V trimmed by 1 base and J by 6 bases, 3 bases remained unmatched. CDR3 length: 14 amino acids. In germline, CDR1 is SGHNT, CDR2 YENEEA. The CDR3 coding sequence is TGTGCCAGCAGCTTAGGTACAGGGGTAAACATTCAGTACTTC. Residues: CASSLGTGVNIQYF.

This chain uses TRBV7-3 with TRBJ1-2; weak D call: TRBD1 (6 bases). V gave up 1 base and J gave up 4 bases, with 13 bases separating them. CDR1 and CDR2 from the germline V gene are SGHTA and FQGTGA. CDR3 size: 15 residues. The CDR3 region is CASSLNSLDSYGYTF. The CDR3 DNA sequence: TGTGCCAGCAGCTTAAATTCTCTGGACAGCTATGGCTACACCTTC.

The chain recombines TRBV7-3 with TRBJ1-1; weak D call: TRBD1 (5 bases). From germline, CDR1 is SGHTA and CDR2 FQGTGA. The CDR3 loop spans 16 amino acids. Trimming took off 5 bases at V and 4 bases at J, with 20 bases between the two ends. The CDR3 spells CASSDLLGLGATEAFF. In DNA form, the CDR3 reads TGTGCCAGCAGCGATCTATTGGGGCTAGGTGCCACTGAAGCTTTCTTT.

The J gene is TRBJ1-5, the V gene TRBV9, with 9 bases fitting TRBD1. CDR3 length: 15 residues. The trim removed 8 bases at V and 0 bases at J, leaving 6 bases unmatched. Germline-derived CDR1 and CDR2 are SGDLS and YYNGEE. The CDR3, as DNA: TGTGCCAGTGCAACAGGGGGCGATAGCAATCAGCCCCAGCATTTT. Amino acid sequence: CASATGGDSNQPQHF.

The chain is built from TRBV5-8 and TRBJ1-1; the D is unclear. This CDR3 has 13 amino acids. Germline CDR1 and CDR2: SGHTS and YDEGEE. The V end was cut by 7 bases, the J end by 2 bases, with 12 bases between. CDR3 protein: CASEPTTNTEAFF. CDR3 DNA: TGTGCCAGCGAGCCCACCACTAACACTGAAGCTTTCTTT.

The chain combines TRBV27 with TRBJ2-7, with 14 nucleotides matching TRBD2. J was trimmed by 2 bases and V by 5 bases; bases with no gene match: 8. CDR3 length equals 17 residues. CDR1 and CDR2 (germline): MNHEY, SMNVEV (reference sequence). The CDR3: CASSLTRTSGGTYEQYF. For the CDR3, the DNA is TGTGCCAGCAGTCTCACCCGGACTAGCGGGGGGACCTACGAGCAGTACTTC.

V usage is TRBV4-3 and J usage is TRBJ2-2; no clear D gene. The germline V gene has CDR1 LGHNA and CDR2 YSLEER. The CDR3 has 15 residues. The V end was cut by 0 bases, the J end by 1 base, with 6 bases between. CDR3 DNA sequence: TGCGCCAGCAGCCAAGAGTCCTGGAACACCGGGGAGCTGTTTTTT. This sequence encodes CASSQESWNTGELFF.

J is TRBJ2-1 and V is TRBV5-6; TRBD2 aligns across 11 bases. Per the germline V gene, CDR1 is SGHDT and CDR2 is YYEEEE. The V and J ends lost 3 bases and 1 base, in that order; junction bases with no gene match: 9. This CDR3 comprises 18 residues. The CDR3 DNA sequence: TGTGCCAGCAGCTGGTCTAGCGGGGGGTACCTATCCTACAATGAGCAGTTCTTC. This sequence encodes CASSWSSGGYLSYNEQFF.

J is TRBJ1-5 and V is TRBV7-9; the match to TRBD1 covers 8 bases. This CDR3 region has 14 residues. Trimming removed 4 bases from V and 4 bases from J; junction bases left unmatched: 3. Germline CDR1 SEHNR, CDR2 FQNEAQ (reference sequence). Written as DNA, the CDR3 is TGTGCCAGCAGCTGGACAGGGAAAAATCAGCCCCAGCATTTT. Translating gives CASSWTGKNQPQHF.

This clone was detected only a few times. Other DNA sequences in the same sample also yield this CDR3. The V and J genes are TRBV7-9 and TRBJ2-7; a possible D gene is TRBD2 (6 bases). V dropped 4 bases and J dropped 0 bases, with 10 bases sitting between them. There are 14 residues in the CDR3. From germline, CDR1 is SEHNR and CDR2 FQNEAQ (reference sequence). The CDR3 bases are TGTGCCAGCAGCTCCGGGACTGGCTCCTACGAGCAGTACTTC. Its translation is CASSSGTGSYEQYF.